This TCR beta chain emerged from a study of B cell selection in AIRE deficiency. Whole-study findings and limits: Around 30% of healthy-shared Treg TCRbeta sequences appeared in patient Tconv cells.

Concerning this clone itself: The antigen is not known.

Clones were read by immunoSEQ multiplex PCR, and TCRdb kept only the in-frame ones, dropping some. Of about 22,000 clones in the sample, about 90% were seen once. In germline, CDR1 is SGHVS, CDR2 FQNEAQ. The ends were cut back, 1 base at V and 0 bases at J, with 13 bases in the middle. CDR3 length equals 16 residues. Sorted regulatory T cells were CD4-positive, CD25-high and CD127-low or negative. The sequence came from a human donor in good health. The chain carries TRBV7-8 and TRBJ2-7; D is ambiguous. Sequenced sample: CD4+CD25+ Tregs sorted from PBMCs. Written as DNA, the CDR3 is TGTGCCAGCAGCTTAGGGAGAACGGTAAGCTCCTACGAGCAGTACTTC. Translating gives CASSLGRTVSSYEQYF.